The present entry profiles one T cell receptor beta chain with its context. The junction departs from germline at one end; a sequencing error may be responsible. Through a sample-barcoded 5' primer and a J-beta primer mix, a second PCR was run for about 6 to 11 cycles. From the 5' RACE reads, TCRdb called clonotypes with MiXCR, one entry per CDR3 protein. The sample carries about a million distinct CDR3 sequences, roughly 47% recorded once. The data originate from a study of blood T cells in healthy people across ages. The CDR3 totals 14 residues. The V gene's germline CDR1 is SEHNR and CDR2 FQNEAQ (reference sequence). Each sample yielded at least 5.5 micrograms of PBMC total RNA.

This chain connects TRBV7-9 to TRBJ2-3; tentative D call: TRBD2 (5 bases). The specimen was blood. This clonotype was obtained from a woman aged 55-69 years in good health. CDR3 loop: CASALATSTDTQYF. The CDR3 bases are TGTGCCAGCGCCCTAGCAACAAGCACGGATACGCAGTATTTT.